This paragraph covers one T cell receptor (beta chain) sequence. Its antigen target is currently unknown. Per-nucleotide qualities are absent, and no much larger clonotype sits a single base away. These data originate in a study of control samples from healthy donors and cancer patients (dated by TCRdb to about 2020). CDR1 and CDR2 were assigned from the germline V gene as KGHSH and LQKENI. CDR3 length: 17 amino acids, cysteine to phenylalanine. Only the CDR3 DNA stays, 51 bases, in frame from base 1. V is shortened by 0 bases, J by 2 bases, and the region joining them spans 16 bases. To prepare the library, the immunoSEQ multiplex PCR assay was applied. This immuneACCESS table, as held by TCRdb, lists in-frame sequences with V and J called but not all clones. Of the missing ones, under half trace to an unresolved V gene in checked studies; the others have no known cause. This sample comprises 70,000 to 85,000 clones, around 80% of them detected only once. The ten most abundant clones make up under 14% of the sample.

This TCR was sampled from a man aged 55 to 69 with head and neck cancer. Sequenced: PBMCs. The rearranged chain carries TRBV18 and TRBJ1-2, with an unclear D gene assignment. CDR3 sequence: CASSPPTQYGKNYGYTF. At the DNA level, the sequence is TGTGCCAGCTCACCACCTACACAGTATGGAAAAAACTATGGCTACACCTTC.